This is a list of T cell receptor beta chains from one sample in a study of blood T cell repertoires in COVID-19. Here immunoSEQ multiplex PCR was the method, and the copy in TCRdb shows in-frame clones only, minus some. Of 75,000 or so clones in the sample, around 83% are singletons; the top ten hold around a third. The material sequenced was peripheral blood. The receptor source for this set is a woman in her sixties or seventies with acute or convalescent COVID-19. CDR3s include the opening cysteine and the closing phenylalanine or tryptophan. Each record gives: D gene, J gene, clone size, V gene, CDR3 DNA, CDR3 protein. A D gene is named only where the DNA matches it firmly. Some rows have no size entry. The others give once, few or many, or a class for an expanded clone.

D gene: .; J gene: TRBJ2-3; clone size: .; V gene: TRBV29-1; CDR3 DNA: TGCAGCGTTGAAAGGCCAGCGGGCAACACAGATACGCAGTATTTT; CDR3 protein: CSVERPAGNTDTQYF
D gene: .; J gene: TRBJ2-2; clone size: once; V gene: TRBV18; CDR3 DNA: TGTGCCAGCTCACCATCAGGGATGGACACCGGGGAGCTGTTTTTT; CDR3 protein: CASSPSGMDTGELFF
D gene: .; J gene: TRBJ1-6; clone size: .; V gene: TRBV30; CDR3 DNA: TGTGCCTCTAAAACGGGACTCTATAATTCACCCCTCCACTTT; CDR3 protein: CASKTGLYNSPLHF
D gene: .; J gene: TRBJ2-3; clone size: .; V gene: TRBV6-1; CDR3 DNA: TGTGCCAGCAGTGAAGGGGCGCTTGTGCAGTATTTT; CDR3 protein: CASSEGALVQYF
D gene: TRBD2; J gene: TRBJ2-3; clone size: .; V gene: TRBV6-4; CDR3 DNA: TGTGCCAGCAGTGACTGGGCTAGCGGGACTCCCTCCTTAGATACGCAGTATTTT; CDR3 protein: CASSDWASGTPSLDTQYF
D gene: .; J gene: TRBJ2-7; clone size: .; V gene: TRBV7-8; CDR3 DNA: TGTGCCAGCAGCTCGACAGCTTTTACCTACGAGCAGTACTTC; CDR3 protein: CASSSTAFTYEQYF
D gene: TRBD1; J gene: TRBJ1-4; clone size: .; V gene: TRBV6-5; CDR3 DNA: TGTGCCAGCAGTACGGGACAGGGTAATGAAAAACTGTTTTTT; CDR3 protein: CASSTGQGNEKLFF
D gene: .; J gene: TRBJ1-2; clone size: .; V gene: TRBV3-1/TRBV3-2; CDR3 DNA: TGTGCCAGCAGCCAAGTGGGGCAGCTTAACTATGGCTACACCTTC; CDR3 protein: CASSQVGQLNYGYTF
D gene: .; J gene: TRBJ2-7; clone size: .; V gene: TRBV5-1; CDR3 DNA: TGCGCCAGCAGCACCACAGCTCTCTCCTACGAGCAGTACTTC; CDR3 protein: CASSTTALSYEQYF
D gene: TRBD1; J gene: TRBJ1-2; clone size: .; V gene: TRBV3-1/TRBV3-2; CDR3 DNA: TGTGCCAGCAGCCAAGTGGGACAGAAGTATGGCTACACCTTC; CDR3 protein: CASSQVGQKYGYTF
D gene: TRBD1; J gene: TRBJ2-7; clone size: .; V gene: TRBV19; CDR3 DNA: TGTGCCAGTAAGGGGGACAGGGGGCGCGAGCAGTACTTC; CDR3 protein: CASKGDRGREQYF
D gene: .; J gene: TRBJ2-3; clone size: .; V gene: TRBV5-4; CDR3 DNA: TGTGCCAGCAGCTTGGGGGCGGGGGATACGCAGTATTTT; CDR3 protein: CASSLGAGDTQYF
D gene: .; J gene: TRBJ2-6; clone size: few; V gene: TRBV19; CDR3 DNA: TGTGCCAGTAGGACAGGCTCACATATTCTGGGCGCCAACGTCCTGACTTTC; CDR3 protein: CASRTGSHILGANVLTF
D gene: .; J gene: TRBJ1-1; clone size: .; V gene: TRBV7-3; CDR3 DNA: TGTGCCAGCAGCTTCCGACAAAACACTGAAGCTTTCTTT; CDR3 protein: CASSFRQNTEAFF
D gene: TRBD2; J gene: TRBJ2-6; clone size: .; V gene: TRBV19; CDR3 DNA: TGTGCCAGTAGTATTGCGGGGGTCGGGGCCAACGTCCTGACTTTC; CDR3 protein: CASSIAGVGANVLTF
D gene: TRBD1; J gene: TRBJ1-4; clone size: .; V gene: TRBV5-1; CDR3 DNA: TGCGCCAGCAGCTTGGTAATGGGACAGGCTAATGAAAAACTGTTTTTT; CDR3 protein: CASSLVMGQANEKLFF
D gene: TRBD1; J gene: TRBJ1-6; clone size: .; V gene: TRBV5-6; CDR3 DNA: TGTGCCAGCAGCTGGGGACAGGGACGAGTCACACCCCTCCACTTT; CDR3 protein: CASSWGQGRVTPLHF
D gene: .; J gene: TRBJ1-1; clone size: .; V gene: TRBV19; CDR3 DNA: TGTGCCAGTAGGGCACAGGGTTTTTTGCATGAAGCTTTCTTT; CDR3 protein: CASRAQGFLHEAFF
D gene: .; J gene: TRBJ1-2; clone size: .; V gene: TRBV12-3/TRBV12-4; CDR3 DNA: TGTGCCAGCAGTTTCACAGGGTTCAATGGCTACACCTTC; CDR3 protein: CASSFTGFNGYTF
D gene: .; J gene: TRBJ1-4; clone size: .; V gene: TRBV24-1; CDR3 DNA: TGTGCCACCAACTTTCGGGGGGCGGAATACGAAAAACTGTTTTTT; CDR3 protein: CATNFRGAEYEKLFF
D gene: TRBD1; J gene: TRBJ1-1; clone size: .; V gene: TRBV30; CDR3 DNA: TGTGCCTGGCAAACAGGGGGAAATGGAGGAGCTTTCTTT; CDR3 protein: CAWQTGGNGGAFF
D gene: .; J gene: TRBJ1-4; clone size: few; V gene: TRBV19; CDR3 DNA: TGTGCCAGTAGCGACCACAGGTTTTCGGAAAAACTGTTTTTT; CDR3 protein: CASSDHRFSEKLFF
D gene: .; J gene: TRBJ2-1; clone size: once; V gene: TRBV10-3; CDR3 DNA: TGTGCCATCAGTGACCCCGGGGGTGAGCAGTTCTTC; CDR3 protein: CAISDPGGEQFF
D gene: TRBD2; J gene: TRBJ2-5; clone size: .; V gene: TRBV2; CDR3 DNA: TGTGCCAGCAGTGTGGCTAGCGGGTCTGTAGGAGAGACCCAGTACTTC; CDR3 protein: CASSVASGSVGETQYF
D gene: .; J gene: TRBJ2-1; clone size: .; V gene: TRBV10-3; CDR3 DNA: TGTGCCATCAGTGAGATCGTAGCGGTCTCCTACAATGAGCAGTTCTTC; CDR3 protein: CAISEIVAVSYNEQFF
D gene: .; J gene: TRBJ2-7; clone size: .; V gene: TRBV10-3; CDR3 DNA: TGTGCCATCAGTCCGATCGGAGGGGTCGAGCAGTACTTC; CDR3 protein: CAISPIGGVEQYF